This passage covers 23 T cell receptor beta chains from one sample sequenced in a study of CD8 T cells in ankylosing spondylitis. TCRdb re-analysed the 5' RACE reads in MiXCR, keeping a single row per CDR3 protein. The sample lists some 300,000 distinct CDR3 sequences, around 20% occurring once. Sequencing was performed on blood, either unsorted or a sorted T cell fraction (not recorded which). These receptors were taken from a female donor with ankylosing spondylitis or in good health (not recorded which).

The table lists this clonotype with a count of one. The chain carries TRBV10-3 and TRBJ2-1, with TRBD2 identical over 10 bases. V lost 3 bases and J lost 9; bases outside the gene matches: 5. Germline V gene sequence: CDR1 ENHRY, CDR2 SYGVKD. This CDR3 is 14 amino acids long. The CDR3 protein is CAISDLAGAREQFF. The CDR3 DNA sequence: TGTGCCATCAGTGACCTAGCGGGGGCCCGTGAGCAGTTCTTC.

The sample holds a few counts of this clonotype. This chain uses TRBV20-1 with TRBJ2-1, with D hard to call. This CDR3 has 14 residues. V lost 3 bases to trimming and J lost 2 bases, with 11 bases between them. Germline V gene data show CDR1 as DFQATT and CDR2 as SNEGSKA (reference sequence). CDR3 bases: TGCAGTGCTAGTAGTCACGAAGCCTACAATGAGCAGTTCTTC. Amino acid sequence: CSASSHEAYNEQFF.

This clonotype came up a few times. This chain connects TRBV20-1 to TRBJ2-1; 9 nucleotides match TRBD2. CDR1 and CDR2 from the germline V gene are DFQATT and SNEGSKA (reference sequence). The CDR3 has 15 residues. V lost 6 bases to trimming and J lost 4 bases; unmatched junction nucleotides: 10. The CDR3 reads CSASYSGSVYNEQFF. In DNA form, the CDR3 reads TGCAGTGCCTCCTATAGCGGGAGTGTTTACAATGAGCAGTTCTTC.

J is TRBJ1-2 and V is TRBV7-2; 8 bases agree with TRBD1. The germline V gene encodes CDR1 SGHTA and CDR2 FQGNSA. The CDR3 has 14 amino acids. The V and J ends lost 0 bases and 8 bases, in that order; junction bases with no gene match: 5. CDR3 sequence: CASSLAPGGMGYTF. The CDR3 nucleotides are TGTGCCAGCAGCTTAGCGCCAGGGGGCATGGGCTACACCTTC.

The chain carries TRBV10-2 and TRBJ1-6; D is ambiguous. The CDR3 extends over 14 amino acids. V lost 3 bases and J 9 bases, leaving 12 bases between the germline ends. Germline V gene lookup returns CDR1 WSHSY and CDR2 SAAADI. Here the CDR3 reads CASSDHPVGSPLHF. CDR3 coding DNA: TGCGCCAGCAGTGATCACCCCGTCGGTTCACCCCTCCACTTT.

This clonotype was observed many times. The chain combines TRBV7-2 with TRBJ1-5; D ambiguous. The ends were cut back, 5 bases at V and 3 bases at J, with 5 bases in the middle. The CDR3 is 12 amino acids. Germline-derived CDR1 and CDR2 are SGHTA and FQGNSA. The CDR3 coding sequence is TGTGCCAGCAGCCAAAACAATCAGCCCCAGCATTTT. It specifies CASSQNNQPQHF.

This chain links TRBV10-3 with TRBJ1-1, with TRBD1 as a possible D gene (5 bases). CDR1 is ENHRY and CDR2 is SYGVKD in the germline V gene. The CDR3 has 12 amino acids. Trimming took 10 bases from V and 1 from J, leaving 10 bases between them. Written as DNA, the CDR3 is TGTGCCACCCTGGGGGGGAACACTGAAGCTTTCTTT. It specifies CATLGGNTEAFF.

This clonotype was recorded at least ten times. V and J are TRBV4-3 and TRBJ2-4; the D gene is possibly TRBD2 (6 bases). The germline V gene has CDR1 LGHNA and CDR2 YSLEER. This CDR3 has 18 amino acids. V lost 0 bases to trimming and J lost 0 bases, with 15 bases between them. Here the CDR3 DNA reads TGCGCCAGCAGCCAAGATCCGCGGCAGGGACTAGCCAAAAACATTCAGTACTTC. It encodes CASSQDPRQGLAKNIQYF.

The chain uses TRBV30 and TRBJ1-4, with TRBD1 as a possible D gene (5 bases). Germline V lookup: CDR1 GTSNPN, CDR2 SVGIG (reference sequence). This CDR3 comprises 14 residues. V lost 2 bases and J lost 6, with 13 bases in between. CDR3 nucleotides: TGTGCCTGGAGTCGTGGGGGGATGGATGAAAAACTGTTTTTT. Translation: CAWSRGGMDEKLFF.

The chain couples TRBV20-1 to TRBJ1-1, with unresolved D. The length of the CDR3 is 13 residues. V gave up 5 bases and J gave up 1 base, with 11 bases separating them. Germline CDR1 DFQATT, CDR2 SNEGSKA (reference sequence). The CDR3 region has the DNA TGCAGTGCTCCCCCCCTCCCGAACACTGAAGCTTTCTTT. This encodes CSAPPLPNTEAFF.

The rearrangement joins TRBV7-9 to TRBJ1-5; 8 positions match TRBD1. The trim removed 5 bases at V and 6 bases at J, leaving 15 bases unmatched. Germline lookup yields CDR1 SEHNR and CDR2 FQNEAQ (reference sequence). This CDR3 region has 17 residues. CDR3 protein: CASSPFTYRGKIQPQHF. The CDR3 nucleotides are TGTGCCAGCAGCCCTTTTACCTACAGGGGGAAGATTCAGCCCCAGCATTTT.

This clonotype was seen repeatedly, ten times or more. The chain couples TRBV5-1 to TRBJ2-7, with D perhaps matching TRBD1 or TRBD2 (5 bases each). Germline V CDR1 and CDR2: SGHRS, YFSETQ. Trimming removed 0 bases from V and 4 bases from J, with 17 bases in between. This CDR3 is 16 amino acids long. The CDR3 DNA follows: TGCGCCAGCAGCTTGGGGGGGAGCTCGGCCTTGTACGAGCAGTACTTC. This codes for CASSLGGSSALYEQYF.

The V call is TRBV12-3 or TRBV12-4, the J call TRBJ1-1; 9 positions match TRBD1. There are 15 residues in the CDR3. V shed 5 bases and J 0 bases; nucleotides not matched to a gene: 4. The CDR3 spells CASSRGTGMNTEAFF. The CDR3 nucleotides are TGTGCCAGCAGTAGGGGGACAGGGATGAACACTGAAGCTTTCTTT.

This clonotype was counted at least ten times. The chain uses TRBV10-3 and TRBJ2-1; D is uncertain. Trimming took 0 bases from V and 2 from J, leaving 11 bases between them. Germline CDR1 is ENHRY and CDR2 is SYGVKD. CDR3 length: 16 amino acids. For the CDR3, the DNA is TGTGCCATCAGTGAGTCCGCGGAGCCCCCCTACAATGAGCAGTTCTTC. This sequence encodes CAISESAEPPYNEQFF.

The chain recombines TRBV4-3 with TRBJ2-7; TRBD2 agrees at 8 bases. The CDR3 is made up of 15 amino acids. J was trimmed by 9 bases and V by 2 bases; bases with no gene match: 12. The germline gives CDR1 LGHNA, CDR2 YSLEER. CDR3 DNA sequence: TGCGCCAGCAGCCAACCTCCGGGACTAGGGGTCGGGCAGTACTTC. Translation: CASSQPPGLGVGQYF.

This clonotype was detected only a few times. V is TRBV20-1 and J is TRBJ2-7; 11 bases line up with TRBD1. V was clipped by 4 bases and J by 6 bases; unmatched bases: 5. This CDR3 contains 13 residues. Germline V gene data show CDR1 as DFQATT and CDR2 as SNEGSKA (reference sequence). CDR3 amino acids: CSATGTGGPEQYF. The CDR3 region has the DNA TGCAGTGCTACAGGGACAGGGGGTCCCGAGCAGTACTTC.

This clonotype was observed a handful of times. CDR3 nucleotide sequence: TGCAGTGCTAGAGGGGGCTATATCCAAGAGACCCAGTACTTC. The encoded protein is CSARGGYIQETQYF. The chain combines TRBV20-1 with TRBJ2-5, with D perhaps matching TRBD1 (5 bases). The CDR3 has 14 amino acids. Between the trimmed V and J ends, which lost 1 base and 1 base, there was a span of 10 bases. Germline CDR1 and CDR2: DFQATT and SNEGSKA (reference sequence).

The CDR3 region is CASSYALATPRRNEQFF. The DNA for the CDR3 is TGTGCCAGCAGTTACGCATTGGCTACGCCGCGTCGGAATGAGCAGTTCTTC. The V gene is TRBV6-5, the J gene TRBJ2-1; D is uncertain. Trimming left V 2 bases short and J 7 bases short, with 21 bases between. CDR3 length equals 17 residues. Germline CDR1 is MNHEY and CDR2 is SVGAGI.

This clonotype was detected once. The chain recombines TRBV7-3 with TRBJ2-5; 11 positions agree with TRBD2. V was pared by 3 bases and J by 4 bases, with 4 bases of the junction left unmatched. This CDR3 contains 15 residues. Looked up from germline, CDR1 is SGHTA and CDR2 is FQGTGA. The CDR3 protein is CASSFLAGGLETQYF. DNA for the CDR3: TGTGCCAGCAGCTTTCTAGCGGGAGGTCTAGAGACCCAGTACTTC.

This chain connects TRBV16 to TRBJ1-5, with D unresolved. Germline V gives CDR1 KGHSY, CDR2 FQNENV. V dropped 4 bases and J dropped 2 bases, with 9 bases sitting between them. The CDR3 sequence is 14 residues long. CDR3: CASSPERGNQPQHF. The DNA of the CDR3 is TGTGCCAGCAGCCCAGAACGCGGCAATCAGCCCCAGCATTTT.

The rearrangement uses TRBV4-3 and TRBJ2-1; TRBD2 matches 11 bases. The germline gives CDR1 LGHNA, CDR2 YSLEER. Trimming took 4 bases from V and 0 from J; bases not matched to a gene: 8. The CDR3 length is 18 residues. CDR3 sequence: CASSRRTSGLSSYNEQFF. The CDR3 region has the DNA TGCGCCAGCAGCCGCCGGACTAGCGGGCTGAGCTCCTACAATGAGCAGTTCTTC.

This clonotype came up many times. The V gene is TRBV29-1, the J gene TRBJ2-7; TRBD1 matches 9 bases. The CDR3 contains 15 residues. The germline CDR1 and CDR2 sequences are SQVTM and ANQGSEA. Germline trimming cut 6 bases from V and 5 bases from J; bases unmatched to any gene: 14. The CDR3 here is CSVASRGTGPNEQYF. CDR3 sequence (DNA): TGCAGCGTCGCCTCAAGGGGGACAGGGCCCAACGAGCAGTACTTC.

This clonotype was found many times. The rearrangement joins TRBV15 to TRBJ1-6, with TRBD1 identical over 10 bases. The CDR3 covers 15 residues. Per the germline V gene, CDR1 is LNHNV and CDR2 is YYDKDF (reference sequence). V lost 2 bases and J lost 12; bases outside the gene matches: 7. The CDR3, as DNA: TGTGCCACCAGCAGACAGACAGGGGGCATCGAACCCCTCCACTTT. Its protein is CATSRQTGGIEPLHF. The whole variable domain, filled in from reference TRBV15 and TRBJ1-6, reads DAMVIQNPRYQVTQFGKPVTLSCSQTLNHNVMYWYQQKSSQAPKLLFHYYDKDFNNEADTPDNFQSRRPNTSFCFLDIRSPGLGDTAMYLCATSRQTGGIEPLHFGNGTRLTVT.